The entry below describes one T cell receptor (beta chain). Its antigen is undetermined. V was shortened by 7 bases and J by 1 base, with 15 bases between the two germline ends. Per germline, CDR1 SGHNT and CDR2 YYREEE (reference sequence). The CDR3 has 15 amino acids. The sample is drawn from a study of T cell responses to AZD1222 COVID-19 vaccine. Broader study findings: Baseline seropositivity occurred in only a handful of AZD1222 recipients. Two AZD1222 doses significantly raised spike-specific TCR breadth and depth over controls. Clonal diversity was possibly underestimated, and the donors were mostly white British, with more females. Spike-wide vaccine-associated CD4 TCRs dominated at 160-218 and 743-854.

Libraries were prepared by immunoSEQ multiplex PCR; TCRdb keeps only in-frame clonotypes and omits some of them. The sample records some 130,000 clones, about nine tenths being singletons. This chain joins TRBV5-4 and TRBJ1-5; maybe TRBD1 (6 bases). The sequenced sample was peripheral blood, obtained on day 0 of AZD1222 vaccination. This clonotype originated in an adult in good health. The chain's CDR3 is CASFRGGRSNQPQHF. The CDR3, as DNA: TGTGCCAGCTTCCGGGGGGGGCGAAGCAATCAGCCCCAGCATTTT.